This TCR beta chain was captured by sequencing in a study of shared clonotypes between healthy human individuals. Study-wide findings and caveats: The authors sampled blood alone, and tissue repertoires likely differ. An expected dependence of interdonor clonotype sharing on sequencing depth was noted.

In unsorted samples, genomic DNA was obtained using about 90 million PBMCs. This CDR3 comprises 17 residues. Trimming at V came to 4 bases and at J to 0 bases, leaving 6 bases not matched to a gene. Germline lookup yields CDR1 SGHRS and CDR2 YFSETQ. Per the study methods: ImmunoSEQ output held junction-only sequences without quality scores, so filtering differed. Data came from immunoSEQ multiplex PCR; TCRdb stores just in-frame clones and leaves some out. The V and J calls and the clone size are those of that table, but D and trimming were determined from the DNA. The table shows some 500,000 clones, with around 77% occurring only once. Concerning this clone itself: Its target is not known.

The receptor's source is a woman aged 40 to 55 in good health. Some clones in this sample may be carry-over from other donors' samples. The sample comprised PBMCs. V is TRBV5-1 and J is TRBJ2-6, with 8 nucleotides matching TRBD1. The CDR3 DNA is TGCGCCAGCAGCCAGGGGACAGGCCACTCTGGGGCCAACGTCCTGACTTTC. Residues: CASSQGTGHSGANVLTF.